Shown below are 29 T cell receptor beta chains from a single sample sequenced in a study of blood T cell repertoires in COVID-19 (dated by TCRdb to 2018 to 2021). The method behind the library was the immunoSEQ multiplex PCR assay. TCRdb took over this immuneACCESS table, retaining in-frame rearrangements with V and J assigned. Such tables are incomplete; in checked studies, under half of the missing clones stem from an unresolved V gene, and the remainder is unexplained. Present in this sample are around 180,000 clones, roughly 90% of which were seen just once. The leading ten clones occupy 25% to 30% of the sample. Sequencing was performed on peripheral blood. The receptor source for this set is a man in his 60s with acute or convalescent COVID-19.

The V and J genes are TRBV19 and TRBJ2-5; D might be TRBD2 (5 bases). From germline, CDR1 is LNHDA and CDR2 SQIVND (reference sequence). The CDR3 covers 15 residues. V was trimmed by 5 bases and J by 7 bases, leaving 20 bases between them. The DNA for the CDR3 is TGTGCCAGTAGTCCTACGGGCAACGTCGGGATGACCCAGTACTTC. Residues: CASSPTGNVGMTQYF. The variable domain in full, with the rest retrieved from reference TRBV19 and TRBJ2-5, is DGGITQSPKYLFRKEGQNVTLSCEQNLNHDAMYWYRQDPGQGLRLIYYSQIVNDFQKGDIAEGYSVSREKKESFPLTVTSAQKNPTAFYLCASSPTGNVGMTQYFGPGTRLLVL.

The chain couples TRBV24-1 to TRBJ2-5, with TRBD1 as a possible D gene (6 bases). Germline CDR1 is KGHDR and CDR2 is SFDVKD. This CDR3 region has 15 residues. Trimming took off 6 bases at V and 4 bases at J, with 17 bases between the two ends. For the CDR3, the DNA is TGTGCCACCAGTATTTACAGGGTAGGGACAGAGACCCAGTACTTC. Encoded protein: CATSIYRVGTETQYF.

V and J are TRBV7-2 and TRBJ1-1, with 7 bases fitting TRBD1. The CDR3 runs 14 residues. V was pared by 5 bases and J by 1 base, with 4 bases of the junction left unmatched. Per germline, CDR1 SGHTA and CDR2 FQGNSA. CDR3 residues: CASSLRQGNTEAFF. The CDR3 region has the DNA TGTGCCAGCAGCCTAAGACAGGGGAACACTGAAGCTTTCTTT.

The V and J genes are TRBV9 and TRBJ2-1; 7 bases line up with TRBD2. Germline V gene lookup returns CDR1 SGDLS and CDR2 YYNGEE. The CDR3 is 15 residues long. Germline trimming cut 0 bases from V and 2 bases from J; bases unmatched to any gene: 2. CDR3 coding DNA: TGTGCCAGCAGCGTAGAGGGACTAACCTACAATGAGCAGTTCTTC. Protein sequence: CASSVEGLTYNEQFF.

The gene calls are TRBV5-1 and TRBJ2-1; the match to TRBD2 covers 12 bases. The CDR3 has 16 amino acids. CDR1 and CDR2 from the germline V gene are SGHRS and YFSETQ. V was clipped by 4 bases and J by 8 bases; unmatched bases: 10. The CDR3 region is CASSAVTSGGGDEQFF. The CDR3 DNA reads as TGCGCCAGCAGCGCCGTGACTAGCGGGGGTGGGGATGAGCAGTTCTTC.

The chain couples TRBV12-5 to TRBJ2-5; 7 bases are a match to TRBD1. The CDR3 has 13 amino acids. With 5 bases clipped from V and 5 bases from J, the junction kept 5 bases outside the gene matches. The germline gives CDR1 LGHNT, CDR2 FRNRAP. CDR3: CASGQGVEETQYF. The CDR3 bases are TGTGCTAGTGGTCAGGGGGTTGAGGAGACCCAGTACTTC. The variable domain in full, with the rest retrieved from reference TRBV12-5 and TRBJ2-5, is DARVTQTPRHKVTEMGQEVTMRCQPILGHNTVFWYRQTMMQGLELLAYFRNRAPLDDSGMPKDRFSAEMPDATLATLKIQPSEPRDSAVYFCASGQGVEETQYFGPGTRLLVL.

The genes are TRBV27 and TRBJ2-7; D perhaps matches TRBD2 (5 bases). This CDR3 spans 13 amino acids. V was pared by 4 bases and J by 0 bases, with 7 bases between. CDR1 and CDR2 (germline): MNHEY, SMNVEV (reference sequence). As DNA, the CDR3 is TGTGCCAGCAGTTACGGGGTCTCCTACGAGCAGTACGTC. Its protein product is CASSYGVSYEQYV.

The chain has TRBV12-3 or TRBV12-4 and TRBJ1-1; D might be TRBD1 (5 bases). This CDR3 is built from 10 residues. This CDR3 is CAQGNTEAFF. As DNA, the CDR3 is TGTGCTCAGGGGAACACTGAAGCTTTCTTT.

This clone has just a few counts. The chain uses TRBV10-1 and TRBJ1-4, with D hard to call. This CDR3 has 13 residues. Germline loops: CDR1 WNHNN, CDR2 SYGVQD (reference sequence). V was shortened by 2 bases and J by 4 bases, with 5 bases between the two germline ends. The CDR3 region has the DNA TGCGCCAGCAGTGAGGGCAGTAATGAAAAACTGTTTTTT. Translated: CASSEGSNEKLFF.

The rearrangement joins TRBV7-3 to TRBJ2-3; 8 positions match TRBD2. The CDR3 extends over 15 amino acids. V shed 2 bases and J 6 bases; nucleotides not matched to a gene: 7. The V gene's germline CDR1 is SGHTA and CDR2 FQGTGA. CDR3 residues: CASSLAPTGGDTQYF. Here the CDR3 DNA reads TGTGCCAGCAGCTTAGCCCCTACGGGGGGGGATACGCAGTATTTT.

The chain links TRBV6-5 to TRBJ1-2, with D possibly matching TRBD1 (5 bases). Per germline, CDR1 MNHEY and CDR2 SVGAGI. Deletions cut 8 bases from V and 4 bases from J, with 17 bases between. The CDR3 loop spans 14 amino acids. CDR3 residues: CASGSWDFSYGYTF. CDR3 DNA: TGTGCCAGCGGATCCTGGGACTTCTCCTATGGCTACACCTTC.

V and J are TRBV30 and TRBJ1-2; unclear D gene. V lost 0 bases to trimming and J lost 6 bases, with 8 bases between them. The CDR3 consists of 12 residues. Germline V gene data show CDR1 as GTSNPN and CDR2 as SVGIG (reference sequence). CDR3 DNA: TGTGCCTGGAGTGTAACTATGGATGGCTACACCTTC. Residues: CAWSVTMDGYTF.

A few counts support this clone. The chain recombines TRBV15 with TRBJ2-5; 11 nucleotides agree with TRBD2. The CDR3 length is 15 residues. Looked up from germline, CDR1 is LNHNV and CDR2 is YYDKDF (reference sequence). J gave up 13 bases and V 0 bases, and 10 bases lay outside the gene matches. The CDR3 here is CATSRDRTSGGRGYF. CDR3 DNA sequence: TGTGCCACCAGCAGAGATCGTACTAGCGGGGGCCGGGGGTACTTC.

The chain recombines TRBV12-5 with TRBJ1-4; D uncertain. The CDR3 length is 15 residues. The V gene's germline CDR1 is LGHNT and CDR2 FRNRAP. Trimming removed 4 bases from V and 8 bases from J, with 17 bases in between. CDR3 sequence: CASGSPLRGTEKLFF. CDR3 DNA: TGTGCTAGTGGTTCCCCGTTGCGTGGTACGGAAAAACTGTTTTTT.

This chain connects TRBV19 to TRBJ2-1, with TRBD2 matching 9 bases. V was pared by 5 bases and J by 9 bases, with 5 bases of the junction left unmatched. Germline assignment: CDR1 LNHDA and CDR2 SQIVND (reference sequence). The CDR3 loop spans 13 amino acids. The CDR3 DNA is TGTGCCAGTAGTCCTACTAGCGGGTCTGAGCAGTTCTTC. It yields the protein CASSPTSGSEQFF.

The chain uses TRBV10-3 and TRBJ1-1, with no clear D. V lost 11 bases and J 0 bases, leaving 13 bases between the germline ends. This CDR3 comprises 13 residues. CDR1 is ENHRY, CDR2 SYGVKD, per germline. The CDR3 bases are TGTGCCTCCCAAAAGGACTTGAACACTGAAGCTTTCTTT. Translated: CASQKDLNTEAFF.

The chain is built from TRBV29-1 and TRBJ1-1; 10 bases match TRBD1. The CDR3 extends over 12 amino acids. Per the germline V gene, CDR1 is SQVTM and CDR2 is ANQGSEA. The V and J ends lost 7 bases and 7 bases, in that order; junction bases with no gene match: 6. The CDR3 reads CSARQGADEAFF. The CDR3 bases are TGCAGCGCCCGACAGGGGGCAGATGAAGCTTTCTTT.

This clone is a singleton in its sample. The gene calls are TRBV5-5 and TRBJ2-5; no clear D. The CDR3 spans 14 residues. CDR1 is SGHKS, CDR2 YYEKEE, per germline (reference sequence). V was cut by 3 bases and J by 5 bases, with 14 bases left in between. The DNA of the CDR3 is TGTGCCAGCAGCTCCGGTATTGTGGGCGAGACCCAGTACTTC. It translates to CASSSGIVGETQYF.

This chain links TRBV30 with TRBJ2-7; TRBD2 matches 11 bases. The V and J ends lost 5 bases and 2 bases, in that order; junction bases with no gene match: 5. Germline CDR1 reads GTSNPN; CDR2 reads SVGIG (reference sequence). The CDR3 spans 14 residues. The CDR3 nucleotides read TGTGCCTGGCTAGCGGGAGGTAGGACCTACGAGCAGTACTTC. Encoded protein: CAWLAGGRTYEQYF.

V and J are TRBV2 and TRBJ1-2; TRBD1 is a possible D gene (5 bases). The CDR3 runs to 14 residues. From germline, CDR1 is SNHLY and CDR2 FYNNEI. V gave up 6 bases and J gave up 7 bases, with 18 bases separating them. The CDR3 protein is CASRTGTPGPGYTF. CDR3 coding DNA: TGTGCCAGCAGGACCGGGACTCCTGGACCTGGCTACACCTTC.

This clone was counted between two and nine times. The chain is built from TRBV5-4 and TRBJ1-3; D remains unclear. This CDR3 has 14 residues. Germline-derived CDR1 and CDR2 are SGHNT and YYREEE (reference sequence). Between the trimmed V and J ends, which lost 5 bases and 4 bases, there was a span of 13 bases. This CDR3 reads CASRPSPLGNTIYF. The CDR3 region has the DNA TGTGCCAGCAGACCTAGTCCTCTCGGAAACACCATATATTTT.

The CDR3 bases are TGTGCCAGAAGCGAGCGGAGTGGGCGGCCCCAGCATTTT. Protein: CARSERSGRPQHF. The gene calls are TRBV5-3 and TRBJ1-5; D is uncertain. TRBV5-3 is flagged as an ORF with uncertain function. This CDR3 is built from 13 residues. V was shortened by 4 bases and J by 9 bases, with 14 bases between the two germline ends.

This chain connects TRBV9 to TRBJ2-3; 9 positions agree with TRBD2. Germline CDR1 and CDR2: SGDLS and YYNGEE. There are 13 residues in the CDR3. The ends lost 7 bases at V and 7 bases at J; junction bases unmatched: 7. CDR3 bases: TGTGCCAGCCGGCCTAGCGGGATCAATACGCAGTATTTT. It yields the protein CASRPSGINTQYF.

The CDR3 nucleotides read TGTGCCAGTAGCCTCTACAGGGGGGATGGCGGGGAGCTGTTTTTT. It is translated as CASSLYRGDGGELFF. V is TRBV19 and J is TRBJ2-2; 8 nucleotides agree with TRBD1. Germline V gene lookup returns CDR1 LNHDA and CDR2 SQIVND (reference sequence). The CDR3 runs to 15 residues. The V segment lost 6 bases and the J segment 7 bases; nucleotides outside the gene matches: 10.

This sequence joins TRBV27 and TRBJ1-5; a possible D gene is TRBD1 (5 bases). Germline CDR1 reads MNHEY; CDR2 reads SMNVEV (reference sequence). The ends were cut back, 6 bases at V and 1 base at J, with 19 bases in the middle. The CDR3 loop spans 17 amino acids. DNA of the CDR3: TGTGCCAGCAGCCGGAAGCCAACAGGAGTCAGCAATCAGCCCCAGCATTTT. Protein product: CASSRKPTGVSNQPQHF.

The count of this clone is one. The CDR3 DNA follows: TGTGCCAGCAGTTCCCCGAGTACCACTGAAGCTTTCTTT. This codes for CASSSPSTTEAFF. The chain uses TRBV6-5 and TRBJ1-1, with D hard to call. Trimming took off 4 bases at V and 4 bases at J, with 10 bases between the two ends. This CDR3 has 13 residues. Germline values: CDR1 MNHEY, CDR2 SVGAGI.

This chain joins TRBV4-3 and TRBJ1-3; no reliable D call. Trimming cost V 0 bases and J 1 base, with 7 bases left between them. Germline V gene lookup returns CDR1 LGHNA and CDR2 YSLEER. The CDR3 length is 15 residues. The CDR3 coding sequence is TGCGCCAGCAGCCAAGATCGGTCTTCTGGAAACACCATATATTTT. Protein: CASSQDRSSGNTIYF.

This clone was counted a few times. The germline gene is not matched at one end of the junction; a read error may be the cause. Other DNA variants within this sample encode the same CDR3. The V and J genes are TRBV7-3 and TRBJ2-2; 10 bases line up with TRBD2. Germline V gene lookup returns CDR1 SGHTA and CDR2 FQGTGA. The CDR3 is 17 residues long. Written as DNA, the CDR3 is TGCGCCAGCAGCTTACGCGGAGCGGGGGGGCCAACCGGGGAGCTGTTTTTT. Its protein is CASSLRGAGGPTGELFF.

The CDR3 DNA is TGTGCCAGCAGCTTCGCGGGAACCTACGAGCAGTACTTC. This translates into CASSFAGTYEQYF. V is TRBV11-3 and J is TRBJ2-7, with D perhaps matching TRBD2 (6 bases). V dropped 3 bases and J dropped 2 bases, with 8 bases sitting between them. This CDR3 has 13 residues. Germline V gene data show CDR1 as SGHNT and CDR2 as YENEEA.